These 8 T cell receptor beta chains came from one sample sequenced in a study of blood T cell repertoires in COVID-19. Using immunoSEQ multiplex PCR, the repertoire was profiled, and TCRdb retains in-frame clones only, with some absent. The data show 150,000 to 200,000 clones, about 86% seen once. The sequencing input was peripheral blood. The receptors derive from a woman of 80 years or more with acute or convalescent COVID-19.

This CDR3 reads CASSQRLRSAGGRNEQFF. The CDR3 nucleotides are TGCGCCAGCAGCCAACGCCTCCGCTCAGCGGGGGGGCGCAATGAGCAGTTCTTC. The chain couples TRBV4-3 to TRBJ2-1, with 10 bases identical to TRBD2. CDR3 size: 18 residues. Trimming took 2 bases from V and 6 from J; bases not matched to a gene: 13. Germline V lookup: CDR1 LGHNA, CDR2 YSLEER.

The gene calls are TRBV3-1 (or the pseudogene TRBV3-2) and TRBJ2-7; TRBD2 matches at 9 bases. This CDR3 is built from 15 residues. Germline V gene lookup returns CDR1 LGHDT and CDR2 YNNKEL (reference sequence). Trimming removed 7 bases from V and 5 bases from J; junction bases left unmatched: 12. CDR3 sequence reads: CASTLTGLASHEQYF. DNA for the CDR3: TGTGCCAGCACCCTTACTGGACTAGCGTCCCACGAGCAGTACTTC.

The chain links TRBV11-2 to TRBJ1-5; D possibly corresponds to TRBD1 (5 bases). V was trimmed by 1 base and J by 1 base, leaving 11 bases between them. The CDR3 length is 16 residues. In germline, CDR1 is SGHAT, CDR2 FQNNGV. The CDR3 sequence is CASSLGGAGSNQPQHF. CDR3 coding DNA: TGTGCCAGCAGCTTAGGGGGCGCCGGGAGCAATCAGCCCCAGCATTTT.

The V call is TRBV6-1, the J call TRBJ1-5, with a possible D match to TRBD1 (5 bases). Looked up from germline, CDR1 is MNHNS and CDR2 is SASEGT. The CDR3 totals 14 residues. The V gene lost 3 bases and the J gene lost 3 bases, with 9 bases spanning the gap. In DNA, the CDR3 is TGTGCCAGCAGTGACGGACATTCCAATCAGCCCCAGCATTTT. Protein product: CASSDGHSNQPQHF.

The rearrangement links TRBV24-1 to TRBJ2-1, with 7 bases fitting TRBD2. The V and J ends lost 5 bases and 7 bases, in that order; junction bases with no gene match: 13. Looked up from germline, CDR1 is KGHDR and CDR2 is SFDVKD. The CDR3 covers 16 residues. The CDR3 sequence is CATSGPGTKTPNEQFF. CDR3 nucleotide sequence: TGTGCCACCAGTGGTCCGGGGACTAAGACCCCAAATGAGCAGTTCTTC.

This clone was counted between two and nine times. Here the CDR3 DNA reads TGTGCCAGCACCACGGAAACAGGCTCAGCGGGTGGCTACACCTTC. It yields the protein CASTTETGSAGGYTF. This chain joins TRBV5-6 and TRBJ1-2, with a weak D call TRBD1 (5 bases). This CDR3 is 15 amino acids long. V was pared by 6 bases and J by 7 bases, with 22 bases between. Germline V gene data show CDR1 as SGHDT and CDR2 as YYEEEE.

This sequence joins TRBV5-5 and TRBJ1-1; TRBD1 matches at 9 bases. After removal of 4 bases from V and 5 bases from J, the junction contained 9 bases not matched to a gene. Germline CDR1 SGHKS, CDR2 YYEKEE (reference sequence). The CDR3 is made up of 15 amino acids. The CDR3, as DNA: TGTGCCAGCAGCGCAGACAGGGGGATAGGAACTGAAGCTTTCTTT. As protein: CASSADRGIGTEAFF.

J is TRBJ1-1 and V is TRBV5-4; D gene uncertain. Trimming stripped 0 bases from V and 5 bases from J, with 20 bases between. The V gene's germline CDR1 is SGHNT and CDR2 YYREEE (reference sequence). The CDR3 extends over 17 amino acids. The CDR3 is CASSLGAPGLVRTEAFF. CDR3 DNA: TGTGCCAGCAGCTTGGGGGCTCCGGGGTTAGTGAGAACTGAAGCTTTCTTT.